One sample yielded the 26 T cell receptor beta chains listed below, sequenced in a study of T cell changes during pregnancy in multiple sclerosis. The table came from immunoSEQ multiplex PCR; TCRdb's copy has only in-frame clones and leaves some out. The sample lists 70,000 to 100,000 clones, 85% to 95% occurring once. The sequencing used peripheral blood, collected in the first trimester of pregnancy. The receptors here all came from a female donor with multiple sclerosis, enrolled in a pregnancy study.

The chain carries TRBV15 and TRBJ2-7, with D possibly TRBD2 on 5 matching bases. Trimming took 2 bases from V and 5 from J, leaving 13 bases between them. The length of the CDR3 is 14 residues. Germline V lookup: CDR1 LNHNV, CDR2 YYDKDF (reference sequence). CDR3 loop: CATSRRGFSDEQYF. CDR3 coding DNA: TGTGCCACCAGCAGACGCGGCTTTAGCGACGAGCAGTACTTC.

The chain carries TRBV15 and TRBJ2-1; 7 bases map to TRBD2. The V gene end was trimmed by 1 base and the J gene end by 9 bases; junction bases not matched to a gene: 12. The germline CDR1 and CDR2 sequences are LNHNV and YYDKDF (reference sequence). This CDR3 has 16 amino acids. CDR3 in amino acids: CATSRGVGLDFGEQFF. The CDR3 region has the DNA TGTGCCACCAGCAGAGGGGTCGGACTAGATTTCGGTGAGCAGTTCTTC. Looking up the rest from reference TRBV15 and TRBJ2-1 gives the full variable domain: DAMVIQNPRYQVTQFGKPVTLSCSQTLNHNVMYWYQQKSSQAPKLLFHYYDKDFNNEADTPDNFQSRRPNTSFCFLDIRSPGLGDTAMYLCATSRGVGLDFGEQFFGPGTRLTVL.

The rearrangement joins TRBV29-1 to TRBJ2-2; possible D gene TRBD2, 6 bases. Germline-derived CDR1 and CDR2 are SQVTM and ANQGSEA. This CDR3 spans 15 amino acids. V lost 0 bases and J lost 4, with 12 bases in between. The CDR3 coding sequence is TGCAGCGTTGAAGAGGGGGGACTCCTCACCGGGGAGCTGTTTTTT. As protein: CSVEEGGLLTGELFF.

J is TRBJ2-5 and V is TRBV2, with 12 bases identical to TRBD2. The ends lost 2 bases at V and 7 bases at J; junction bases unmatched: 5. CDR3 size: 15 residues. From germline, CDR1 is SNHLY and CDR2 FYNNEI. CDR3 sequence (DNA): TGTGCCAGCAGTGAACTAGCGGGGGGGAGGGGGACCCAGTACTTC. Its translation: CASSELAGGRGTQYF. Full variable domain (rest looked up from reference TRBV2 and TRBJ2-5): EPEVTQTPSHQVTQMGQEVILRCVPISNHLYFYWYRQILGQKVEFLVSFYNNEISEKSEIFDDQFSVERPDGSNFTLKIRSTKLEDSAMYFCASSELAGGRGTQYFGPGTRLLVL.

This chain joins TRBV11-3 and TRBJ1-5, with a weak D call TRBD1 (6 bases). This CDR3 spans 14 amino acids. The germline CDR1 and CDR2 sequences are SGHNT and YENEEA. The V and J ends lost 8 bases and 1 base respectively, with 12 bases between them. CDR3 coding DNA: TGTGCCAGCCCTGCAGGGGTAAGCAATCAGCCCCAGCATTTT. Encoded protein: CASPAGVSNQPQHF.

This sequence joins TRBV7-9 and TRBJ1-2; the match to TRBD1 covers 12 bases. This CDR3 has 15 amino acids. Looked up from germline, CDR1 is SEHNR and CDR2 is FQNEAQ (reference sequence). J was trimmed by 8 bases and V by 7 bases; bases with no gene match: 11. The CDR3 nucleotides read TGTGCCAGCAACGCAGGGACAGGGGGCGCGAAGGGCTACACCTTC. Its protein product is CASNAGTGGAKGYTF. Full variable domain (missing parts from reference TRBV7-9 and TRBJ1-2): DTGVSQNPRHKITKRGQNVTFRCDPISEHNRLYWYRQTLGQGPEFLTYFQNEAQLEKSRLLSDRFSAERPKGSFSTLEIQRTEQGDSAMYLCASNAGTGGAKGYTFGSGTRLTVV.

The chain has TRBV5-1 and TRBJ2-6; D call uncertain. With 4 bases removed from V and 2 bases from J, the gap between germline ends came to 4 bases. CDR1 and CDR2 from the germline V gene are SGHRS and YFSETQ. CDR3 size: 13 residues. The CDR3 DNA is TGCGCCAGCAGCCTAGCTGGGGCCAACGTCCTGACTTTC. The encoded protein is CASSLAGANVLTF.

The V and J genes are TRBV5-1 and TRBJ2-1; D is uncertain. The CDR3 consists of 13 residues. The germline gives CDR1 SGHRS, CDR2 YFSETQ. The V end was cut by 0 bases, the J end by 4 bases, with 5 bases between. The CDR3 spells CASSLASYNEQFF. In DNA, the CDR3 is TGCGCCAGCAGCTTGGCCAGTTACAATGAGCAGTTCTTC.

The chain uses TRBV19 and TRBJ1-3; D is undetermined. Trimming pared 5 bases from V and 1 base from J, leaving 6 bases between. The CDR3 has 13 residues. Germline-derived CDR1 and CDR2 are LNHDA and SQIVND (reference sequence). CDR3 residues: CASSRGSGNTIYF. The DNA for the CDR3 is TGTGCCAGTAGTCGCGGTTCTGGAAACACCATATATTTT.

Note on this clone: Other DNA sequences from this sample encode an identical CDR3 as well. The chain is built from TRBV7-9 and TRBJ1-1; no clear D gene. Germline loops: CDR1 SEHNR, CDR2 FQNEAQ (reference sequence). V lost 1 base to trimming and J lost 0 bases, with 6 bases between them. The CDR3 is 14 amino acids. The CDR3 spells CASSLGQLNTEAFF. The CDR3 DNA reads as TGTGCCAGCAGCTTAGGGCAGTTGAACACTGAAGCTTTCTTT. Full variable domain (remainder filled in from reference TRBV7-9 and TRBJ1-1): DTGVSQNPRHKITKRGQNVTFRCDPISEHNRLYWYRQTLGQGPEFLTYFQNEAQLEKSRLLSDRFSAERPKGSFSTLEIQRTEQGDSAMYLCASSLGQLNTEAFFGQGTRLTVV.

The rearrangement joins TRBV5-1 to TRBJ2-5, with 9 bases lining up with TRBD1. This CDR3 is 14 amino acids long. J gave up 4 bases and V 4 bases, and 5 bases lay outside the gene matches. Germline CDR1 reads SGHRS; CDR2 reads YFSETQ. The CDR3 DNA reads as TGCGCCAGCAGCCCTGGACAGGGGAGAGAGACCCAGTACTTC. Translating gives CASSPGQGRETQYF.

The chain uses TRBV20-1 and TRBJ2-7, with a weak D call TRBD2 (5 bases). In germline, CDR1 is DFQATT, CDR2 SNEGSKA (reference sequence). V lost 1 base, J lost 10 bases, and 11 bases lay in between. CDR3 length equals 11 residues. The CDR3 DNA reads TGCAGTGCTAGAGTCGAGGGTCCCCAGTACTTC. This encodes CSARVEGPQYF.

CDR3 sequence reads: CASSLDITGGYTF. CDR3 sequence (DNA): TGTGCCAGCAGCTTAGATATAACAGGTGGTTACACCTTC. This chain uses TRBV7-3 with TRBJ1-2, with D possibly being TRBD1 (5 bases). CDR1 is SGHTA, CDR2 FQGTGA, per germline. V was pared by 2 bases and J by 11 bases, with 15 bases between. The CDR3 is 13 residues long.

The chain recombines TRBV5-6 with TRBJ1-1; maybe TRBD1 (5 bases). V lost 3 bases, J lost 1 base, and 16 bases lay in between. The CDR3 has 16 residues. CDR1 SGHDT and CDR2 YYEEEE come from the germline V gene. CDR3 sequence reads: CASSSDGGVRNTEAFF. For the CDR3, the DNA is TGTGCCAGCAGCTCCGATGGGGGGGTACGGAACACTGAAGCTTTCTTT.

V and J are TRBV7-2 and TRBJ2-7, with 7 bases lining up with TRBD2. This CDR3 region has 14 residues. Germline assignment: CDR1 SGHTA and CDR2 FQGNSA. V shed 4 bases, J shed 4 bases, and the junction held 7 bases outside the gene matches. The CDR3 bases are TGTGCCAGCAGCTCAAGACTAGCTCGTTACGAGCAGTACTTC. Encoded protein: CASSSRLARYEQYF.

The rearrangement links TRBV14 to TRBJ2-4, with a tentative D call TRBD1 (5 bases). Germline V CDR1 and CDR2: SGHDN, FVKESK. The CDR3 consists of 14 residues. V was shortened by 1 base and J by 2 bases, with 6 bases between the two germline ends. CDR3 in DNA: TGTGCCAGCAGCCAAGCAGGGACCAAAAACATTCAGTACTTC. Its protein product is CASSQAGTKNIQYF.

CDR3 region: CASSVTIGSGANEQFF. The CDR3 DNA follows: TGTGCCAGCAGCGTAACGATTGGATCAGGCGCTAATGAGCAGTTCTTC. The chain employs TRBV9 and TRBJ2-1; D not certain. In germline, CDR1 is SGDLS, CDR2 YYNGEE. The CDR3 has 16 amino acids. Trimming pared 1 base from V and 7 bases from J, leaving 18 bases between. Full variable domain (remainder filled in from reference TRBV9 and TRBJ2-1): DSGVTQTPKHLITATGQRVTLRCSPRSGDLSVYWYQQSLDQGLQFLIQYYNGEERAKGNILERFSAQQFPDLHSELNLSSLELGDSALYFCASSVTIGSGANEQFFGPGTRLTVL.

The DNA for the CDR3 is TGCGCCAGCAGGCGAGGACTAGCGGGGGAAGAGACCCAGTACTTC. It is translated as CASRRGLAGEETQYF. The genes are TRBV5-1 and TRBJ2-5, with 13 bases lining up with TRBD2. Germline values: CDR1 SGHRS, CDR2 YFSETQ. The CDR3 runs to 15 residues. Trimming cost V 5 bases and J 3 bases; bases outside gene matches: 4.

V is TRBV29-1 and J is TRBJ1-2; no clear D. Between the trimmed V and J ends, which lost 1 base and 4 bases, there was a span of 7 bases. Germline CDR1 and CDR2: SQVTM and ANQGSEA. The CDR3 contains 12 residues. CDR3 loop: CSVEGLRYGYTF. CDR3 nucleotides: TGCAGCGTTGAAGGGCTCCGCTATGGCTACACCTTC. Complete variable domain (other parts from reference TRBV29-1 and TRBJ1-2): SAVISQKPSRDICQRGTSLTIQCQVDSQVTMMFWYRQQPGQSLTLIATANQGSEATYESGFVIDKFPISRPNLTFSTLTVSNMSPEDSSIYLCSVEGLRYGYTFGSGTRLTVV.

The chain links TRBV27 to TRBJ2-1; possible D gene TRBD2, 5 bases. CDR1 and CDR2 (germline): MNHEY, SMNVEV (reference sequence). Deletions cut 2 bases from V and 3 bases from J, with 8 bases between. The CDR3 runs 14 residues. CDR3 sequence: CASSLGRGYNEQFF. CDR3 coding DNA: TGTGCCAGCAGTTTAGGTCGGGGCTACAATGAGCAGTTCTTC.

The rearrangement uses TRBV6-1 and TRBJ2-3; 10 bases fit TRBD2. CDR1 MNHNS and CDR2 SASEGT come from the germline V gene. The CDR3 is 18 residues long. The ends lost 1 base at V and 3 bases at J; junction bases unmatched: 10. Here the CDR3 DNA reads TGTGCCAGCAGTGAAGAACTAGCGGGGTCCCTGGTTACAGATACGCAGTATTTT. It specifies CASSEELAGSLVTDTQYF.

The count of this clone is one. The V and J genes are TRBV19 and TRBJ2-1; no clear D gene. V lost 9 bases and J 0 bases, leaving 15 bases between the germline ends. This CDR3 has 15 amino acids. From germline, CDR1 is LNHDA and CDR2 SQIVND (reference sequence). The CDR3 nucleotides are TGTGCCAGCAACGCCACAGAGAGCTCCTACAATGAGCAGTTCTTC. Translating it yields CASNATESSYNEQFF.

As DNA, the CDR3 is TGCGCCAGCAGCCCATCCTCATCGGGTTACGAGCAGTACTTC. This codes for CASSPSSSGYEQYF. This sequence joins TRBV4-1 and TRBJ2-7; no reliable D call. CDR3 size: 14 residues. Germline CDR1 and CDR2: MGHRA and YSYEKL. Trimming took 4 bases from V and 4 from J, leaving 14 bases between them.

This clone was seen repeatedly, ten times or more. The rearrangement uses TRBV27 and TRBJ1-1; D perhaps matches TRBD1 (5 bases). The CDR3 runs to 13 residues. The V end lost 6 bases, the J end lost 1 base, and 9 bases lay between the germline ends. Germline assignment: CDR1 MNHEY and CDR2 SMNVEV (reference sequence). The DNA for the CDR3 is TGTGCCAGCAGCAGACAGAAGAACACTGAAGCTTTCTTT. Translation: CASSRQKNTEAFF.

This clone has only one observation. The V and J genes are TRBV12-5 and TRBJ2-3; perhaps TRBD1 as D (6 bases). The CDR3 is 14 residues long. Germline V gene data show CDR1 as LGHNT and CDR2 as FRNRAP. Deletions cut 5 bases from V and 4 bases from J, with 13 bases between. As DNA, the CDR3 is TGTGCTAGTGGTGTGGGGGCCGAATCAGATACGCAGTATTTT. Its protein is CASGVGAESDTQYF.

This clone was seen a few times. The V and J genes are TRBV9 and TRBJ1-2; D may be TRBD1 (6 bases). Trimming stripped 0 bases from V and 0 bases from J, with 9 bases between. Germline-derived CDR1 and CDR2 are SGDLS and YYNGEE. CDR3 length: 15 amino acids. Here the CDR3 reads CASSVEPGANYGYTF. The CDR3 DNA sequence: TGTGCCAGCAGCGTAGAGCCAGGGGCTAACTATGGCTACACCTTC.